This T cell receptor beta chain was profiled in a study of cytomegalovirus exposure and HLA in healthy donors. Study-level results: Reports described diagnosis of cytomegalovirus status by the classifier as highly specific and sensitive.

This CDR3 contains 11 residues. Per the germline V gene, CDR1 is SGHDT and CDR2 is YYEEEE. Trimming removed 6 bases from V and 4 bases from J, with 7 bases in between. PCR involved 60 Vbeta and 13 Jbeta primers. The protocol was immunoSEQ multiplex PCR, while the TCRdb copy is restricted to in-frame clones and leaves out a portion. This sample carries more than 150,000 clones, approximately 84% of them seen once, and the ten largest clones take 3.5% to 4%. In regard to this clone: Its specificity is not known.

This rearrangement joins TRBV5-6 to TRBJ2-5; D is undetermined. The receptor was isolated from a man between 50 and 59 years old in good health and CMV-seronegative. The sample taken for sequencing was PBMCs. CDR3 region: CASTFRETQYF. Written as DNA, the CDR3 is TGTGCCAGCACTTTCAGAGAGACCCAGTACTTC.